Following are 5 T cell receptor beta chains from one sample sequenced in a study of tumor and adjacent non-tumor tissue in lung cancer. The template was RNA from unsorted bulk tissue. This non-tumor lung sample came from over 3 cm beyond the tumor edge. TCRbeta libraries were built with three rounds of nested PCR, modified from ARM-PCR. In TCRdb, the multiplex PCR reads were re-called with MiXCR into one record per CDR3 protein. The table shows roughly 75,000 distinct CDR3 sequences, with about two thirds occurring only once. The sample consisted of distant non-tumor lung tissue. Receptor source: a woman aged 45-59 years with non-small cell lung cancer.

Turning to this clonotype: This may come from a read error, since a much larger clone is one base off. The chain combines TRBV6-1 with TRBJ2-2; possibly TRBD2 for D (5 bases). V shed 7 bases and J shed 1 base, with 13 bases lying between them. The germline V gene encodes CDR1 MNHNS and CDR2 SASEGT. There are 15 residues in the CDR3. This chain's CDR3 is CASNVHGMNTGELFF. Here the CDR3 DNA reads TGTGCCAGCAATGTACACGGGATGAACACCGGGGAGCTGTTTTTT.

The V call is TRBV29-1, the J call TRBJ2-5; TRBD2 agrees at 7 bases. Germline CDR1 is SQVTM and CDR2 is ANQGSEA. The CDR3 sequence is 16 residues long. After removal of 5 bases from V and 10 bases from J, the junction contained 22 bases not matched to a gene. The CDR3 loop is CSVTVNSGRVVDIQYF. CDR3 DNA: TGCAGCGTTACGGTCAATAGTGGGAGGGTTGTGGACATCCAGTACTTC. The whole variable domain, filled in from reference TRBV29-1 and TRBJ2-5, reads SAVISQKPSRDICQRGTSLTIQCQVDSQVTMMFWYRQQPGQSLTLIATANQGSEATYESGFVIDKFPISRPNLTFSTLTVSNMSPEDSSIYLCSVTVNSGRVVDIQYFGPGTRLLVL.

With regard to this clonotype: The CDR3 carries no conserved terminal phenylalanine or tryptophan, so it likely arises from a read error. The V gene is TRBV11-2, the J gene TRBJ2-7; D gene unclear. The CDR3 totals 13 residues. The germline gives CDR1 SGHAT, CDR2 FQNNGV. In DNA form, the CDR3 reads TGTGCCTGCAGCTTAGCTGCTGGGTACGAGCAGTACTTA. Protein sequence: CACSLAAGYEQYL.

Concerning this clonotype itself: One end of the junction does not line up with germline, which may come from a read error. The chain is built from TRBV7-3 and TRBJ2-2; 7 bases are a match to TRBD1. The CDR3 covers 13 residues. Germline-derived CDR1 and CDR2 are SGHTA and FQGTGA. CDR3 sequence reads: CASNNTGVRELCF. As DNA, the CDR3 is TGTGCCAGCAACAACACAGGGGTTAGGGAGCTGTGTTTT.

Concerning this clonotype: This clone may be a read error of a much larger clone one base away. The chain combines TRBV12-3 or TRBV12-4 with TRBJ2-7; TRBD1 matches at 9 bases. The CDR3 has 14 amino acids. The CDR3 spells CASGLQGARYEQYF. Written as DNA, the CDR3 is TGTGCCAGCGGTTTACAGGGGGCGCGGTACGAGCAGTACTTC.